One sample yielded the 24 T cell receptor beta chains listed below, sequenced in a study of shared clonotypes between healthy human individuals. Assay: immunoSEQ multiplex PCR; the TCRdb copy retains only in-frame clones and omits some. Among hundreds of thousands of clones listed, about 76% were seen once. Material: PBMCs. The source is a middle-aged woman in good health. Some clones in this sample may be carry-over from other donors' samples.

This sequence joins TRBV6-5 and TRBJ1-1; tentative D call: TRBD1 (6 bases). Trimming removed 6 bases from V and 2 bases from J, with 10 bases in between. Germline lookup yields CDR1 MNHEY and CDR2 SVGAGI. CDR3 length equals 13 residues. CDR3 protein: CASRTGPNTEAFF. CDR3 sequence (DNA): TGTGCCAGCAGGACAGGCCCCAACACTGAAGCTTTCTTT.

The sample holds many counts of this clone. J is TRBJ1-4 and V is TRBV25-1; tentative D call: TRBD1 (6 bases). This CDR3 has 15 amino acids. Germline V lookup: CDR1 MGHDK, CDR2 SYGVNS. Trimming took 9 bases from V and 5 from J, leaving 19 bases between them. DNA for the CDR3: TGTGCCAGTGGTCCACAGGGACGGCACAATGAAAAACTGTTTTTT. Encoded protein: CASGPQGRHNEKLFF.

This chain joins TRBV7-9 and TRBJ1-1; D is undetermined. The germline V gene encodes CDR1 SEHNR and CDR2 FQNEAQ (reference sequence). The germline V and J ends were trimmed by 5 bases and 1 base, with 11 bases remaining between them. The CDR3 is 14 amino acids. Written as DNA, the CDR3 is TGTGCCAGCAGCCCCCCCCTAGGGAACACTGAAGCTTTCTTT. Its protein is CASSPPLGNTEAFF. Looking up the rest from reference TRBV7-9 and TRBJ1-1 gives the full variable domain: DTGVSQNPRHKITKRGQNVTFRCDPISEHNRLYWYRQTLGQGPEFLTYFQNEAQLEKSRLLSDRFSAERPKGSFSTLEIQRTEQGDSAMYLCASSPPLGNTEAFFGQGTRLTVV.

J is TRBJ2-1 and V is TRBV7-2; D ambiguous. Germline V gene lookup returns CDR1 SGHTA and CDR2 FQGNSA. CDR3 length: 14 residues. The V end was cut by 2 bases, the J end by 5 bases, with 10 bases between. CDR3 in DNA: TGTGCCAGCAGCTTAACTTGGGTCGACAATGAGCAGTTCTTC. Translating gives CASSLTWVDNEQFF.

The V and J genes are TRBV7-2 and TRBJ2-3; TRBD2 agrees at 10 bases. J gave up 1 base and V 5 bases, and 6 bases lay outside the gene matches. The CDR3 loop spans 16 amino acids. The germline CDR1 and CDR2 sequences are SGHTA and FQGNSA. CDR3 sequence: CASSPVGTSGTDTQYF. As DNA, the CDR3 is TGTGCCAGCAGCCCGGTCGGGACTAGCGGCACAGATACGCAGTATTTT.

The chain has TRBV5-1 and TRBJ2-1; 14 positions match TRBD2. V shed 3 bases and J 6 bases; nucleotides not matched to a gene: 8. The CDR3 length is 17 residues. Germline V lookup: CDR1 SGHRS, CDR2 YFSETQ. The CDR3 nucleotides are TGCGCCAGCAGCTCAGAACCGGGACTAGCGGGAGTCAATGAGCAGTTCTTC. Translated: CASSSEPGLAGVNEQFF.

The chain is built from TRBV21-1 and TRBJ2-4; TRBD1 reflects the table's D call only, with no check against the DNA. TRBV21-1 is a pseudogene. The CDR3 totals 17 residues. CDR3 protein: CASSAGQSFSHRYIQYF. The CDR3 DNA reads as TGTGCCAGCAGCGCCGGACAGTCCTTTAGCCATCGGTACATTCAGTACTTC.

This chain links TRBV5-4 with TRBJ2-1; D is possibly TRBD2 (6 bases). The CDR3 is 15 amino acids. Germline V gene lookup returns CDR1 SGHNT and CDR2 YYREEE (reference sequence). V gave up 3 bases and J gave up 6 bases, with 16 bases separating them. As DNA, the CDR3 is TGTGCCAGCAGCTGGACCGGGACTCGCGCCAATGAGCAGTTCTTC. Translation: CASSWTGTRANEQFF.

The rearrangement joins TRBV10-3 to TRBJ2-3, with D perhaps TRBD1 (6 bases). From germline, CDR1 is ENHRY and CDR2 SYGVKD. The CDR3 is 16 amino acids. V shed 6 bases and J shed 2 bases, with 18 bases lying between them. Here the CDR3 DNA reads TGTGCCATCAGCGCCGGCATACAGGGCACCACAGATACGCAGTATTTT. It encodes CAISAGIQGTTDTQYF.

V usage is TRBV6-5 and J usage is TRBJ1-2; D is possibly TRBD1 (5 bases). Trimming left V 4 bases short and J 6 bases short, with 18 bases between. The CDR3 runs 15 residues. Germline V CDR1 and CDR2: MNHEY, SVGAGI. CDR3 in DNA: TGTGCCAGCAGTTCCCCGGGACCGCGTCCGAATGGCTACACCTTC. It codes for CASSSPGPRPNGYTF.

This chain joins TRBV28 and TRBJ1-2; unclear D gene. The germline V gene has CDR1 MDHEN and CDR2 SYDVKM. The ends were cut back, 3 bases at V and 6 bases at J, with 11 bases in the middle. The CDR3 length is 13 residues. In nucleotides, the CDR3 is TGTGCCAGCAGTTTCCCGAAATTAGATGGCTACACCTTC. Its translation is CASSFPKLDGYTF.

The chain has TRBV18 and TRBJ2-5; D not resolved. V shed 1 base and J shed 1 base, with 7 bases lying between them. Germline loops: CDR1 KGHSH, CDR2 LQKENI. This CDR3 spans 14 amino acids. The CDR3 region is CASSPRSTQETQYF. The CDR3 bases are TGTGCCAGCTCACCACGGTCGACCCAAGAGACCCAGTACTTC.

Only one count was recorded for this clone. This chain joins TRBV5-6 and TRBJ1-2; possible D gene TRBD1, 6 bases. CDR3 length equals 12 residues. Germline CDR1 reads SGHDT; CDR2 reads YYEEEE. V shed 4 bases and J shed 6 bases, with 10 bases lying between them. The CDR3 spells CASSVYRDGYTF. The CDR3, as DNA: TGTGCCAGCAGCGTATACAGGGATGGCTACACCTTC.

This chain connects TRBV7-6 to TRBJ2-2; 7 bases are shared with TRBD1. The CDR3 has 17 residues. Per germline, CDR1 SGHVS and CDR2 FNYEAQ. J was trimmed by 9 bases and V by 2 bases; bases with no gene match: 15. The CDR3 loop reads CASSLKPAGDSHRELFF. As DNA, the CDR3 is TGTGCCAGCAGCTTAAAACCGGCCGGGGACAGTCACCGGGAGCTGTTTTTT.

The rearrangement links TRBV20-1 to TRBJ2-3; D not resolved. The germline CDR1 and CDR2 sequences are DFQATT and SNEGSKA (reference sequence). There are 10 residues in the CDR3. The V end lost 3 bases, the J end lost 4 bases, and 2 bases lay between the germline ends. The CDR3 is CSASPDTQYF. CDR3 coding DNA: TGCAGTGCTAGCCCAGATACGCAGTATTTT.

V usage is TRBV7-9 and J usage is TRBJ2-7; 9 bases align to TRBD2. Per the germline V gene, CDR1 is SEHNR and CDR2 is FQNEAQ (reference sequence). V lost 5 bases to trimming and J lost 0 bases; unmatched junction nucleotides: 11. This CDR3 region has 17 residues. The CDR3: CASSPAAAGGYSYEQYF. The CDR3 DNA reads TGTGCCAGCAGCCCTGCGGCAGCGGGAGGATACTCCTACGAGCAGTACTTC.

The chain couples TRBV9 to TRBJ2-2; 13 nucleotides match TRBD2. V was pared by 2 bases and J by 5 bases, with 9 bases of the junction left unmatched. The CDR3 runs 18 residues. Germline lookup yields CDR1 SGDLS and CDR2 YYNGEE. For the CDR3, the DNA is TGTGCCAGCAGCGTCCTCGGACTAGCGGGAGTCGAGACCGGGGAGCTGTTTTTT. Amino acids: CASSVLGLAGVETGELFF.

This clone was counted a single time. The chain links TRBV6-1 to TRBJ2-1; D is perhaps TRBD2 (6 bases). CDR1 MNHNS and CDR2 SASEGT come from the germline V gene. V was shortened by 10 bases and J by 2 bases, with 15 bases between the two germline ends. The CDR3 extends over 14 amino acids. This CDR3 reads CATLLAAAYNEQFF. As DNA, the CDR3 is TGTGCCACTCTACTAGCCGCCGCCTACAATGAGCAGTTCTTC.

This chain's CDR3 is CASSRQGAGEQYF. The CDR3 nucleotides read TGTGCCAGCAGCCGACAGGGGGCCGGCGAGCAGTACTTC. The chain recombines TRBV28 with TRBJ2-7, with 10 bases fitting TRBD1. The V gene end was trimmed by 6 bases and the J gene end by 6 bases; junction bases not matched to a gene: 5. CDR1 MDHEN and CDR2 SYDVKM come from the germline V gene. This CDR3 region has 13 residues.

For the CDR3, the DNA is TGTGCCAGCAGCCAAGATCCAGGGGGGGAGTGGGGCGAGCAGTACTTC. This gives the protein CASSQDPGGEWGEQYF. The rearrangement links TRBV4-2 to TRBJ2-7, with D possibly being TRBD1 or TRBD2 (7 bases each). Germline CDR1 reads LGHNA; CDR2 reads YNFKEQ. This CDR3 region has 16 residues. V lost 0 bases to trimming and J lost 6 bases, with 18 bases between them.

The CDR3 DNA is TGTGCCAGCAGCCAAGACGCTAGCGGGAGGGCCGGGGAGCTGTTTTTT. Protein sequence: CASSQDASGRAGELFF. The genes are TRBV4-2 and TRBJ2-2; TRBD2 matches 12 bases. V gave up 0 bases and J gave up 6 bases; unmatched junction bases: 2. The CDR3 sequence is 16 residues long. Germline V gene data show CDR1 as LGHNA and CDR2 as YNFKEQ.

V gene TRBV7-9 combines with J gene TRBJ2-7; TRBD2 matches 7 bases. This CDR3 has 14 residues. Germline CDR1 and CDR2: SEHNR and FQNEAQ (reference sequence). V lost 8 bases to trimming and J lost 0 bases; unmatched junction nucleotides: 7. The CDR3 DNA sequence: TGTGCCAGCGGCGCGCGCGGGAGCTCCTACGAGCAGTACTTC. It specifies CASGARGSSYEQYF.

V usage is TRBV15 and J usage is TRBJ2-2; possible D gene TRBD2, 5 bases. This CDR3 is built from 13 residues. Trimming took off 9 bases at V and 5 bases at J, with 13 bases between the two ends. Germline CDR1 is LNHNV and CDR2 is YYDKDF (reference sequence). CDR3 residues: CATQRTGTGELFF. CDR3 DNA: TGTGCCACTCAGCGGACGGGGACCGGGGAGCTGTTTTTT.

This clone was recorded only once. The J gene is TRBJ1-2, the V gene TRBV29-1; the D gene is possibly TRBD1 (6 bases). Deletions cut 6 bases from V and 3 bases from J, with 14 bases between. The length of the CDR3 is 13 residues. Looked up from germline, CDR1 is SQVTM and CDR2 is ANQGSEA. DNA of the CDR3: TGCAGCGTCCCACAGGGTTACGACTATGGCTACACCTTC. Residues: CSVPQGYDYGYTF.